This T cell receptor (beta chain) was sequenced during a study of cytomegalovirus exposure and HLA in healthy donors. Study results and limitations: It was reported that the classifier diagnosed cytomegalovirus status with high specificity and sensitivity in both the original and validation cohorts. It was reported that TCR beta sequences correctly inferred the HLA-A and HLA-B alleles for most subjects.

Turning to this clone: What it binds is not known.

From germline, CDR1 is SEHNR and CDR2 FQNEAQ (reference sequence). The V and J ends lost 2 bases and 7 bases respectively, with 17 bases between them. The CDR3 sequence is 15 residues long. PCR used 60 Vbeta primers and 13 Jbeta primers. Authors' processing steps: Counted up in a later analysis, unique TCR beta chains came to some 72 million, with around 10 million shared. Data came from immunoSEQ multiplex PCR; TCRdb stores just in-frame clones and leaves some out. That table is the source of V, J and clone size, and D and trimming were worked out from the DNA. The sample table sets out tens of thousands of clones.

The sequenced sample was PBMCs. This receptor was obtained from a male donor in good health and CMV-seronegative. V is TRBV7-9 and J is TRBJ2-5; perhaps TRBD2 as D (7 bases). The CDR3 loop reads CASSLTSGGGGTQYF. The CDR3 nucleotides are TGTGCCAGCAGCTTAACCTCGGGGGGAGGGGGGACCCAGTACTTC.